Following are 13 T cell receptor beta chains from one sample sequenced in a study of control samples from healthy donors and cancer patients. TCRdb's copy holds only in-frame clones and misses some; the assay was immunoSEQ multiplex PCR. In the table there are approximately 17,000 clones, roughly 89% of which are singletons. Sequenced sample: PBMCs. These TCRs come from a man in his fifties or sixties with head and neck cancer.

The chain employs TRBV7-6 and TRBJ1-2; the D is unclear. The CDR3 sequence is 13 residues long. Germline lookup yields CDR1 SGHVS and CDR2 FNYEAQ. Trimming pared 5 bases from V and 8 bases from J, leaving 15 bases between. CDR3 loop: CASSRNWAGGYTF. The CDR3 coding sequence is TGTGCCAGCAGCCGAAACTGGGCTGGCGGCTACACCTTC. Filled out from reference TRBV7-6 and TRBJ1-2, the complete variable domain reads GAGVSQSPRYKVTKRGQDVALRCDPISGHVSLYWYRQALGQGPEFLTYFNYEAQQDKSGLPNDRFSAERPEGSISTLTIQRTEQRDSAMYRCASSRNWAGGYTFGSGTRLTVV.

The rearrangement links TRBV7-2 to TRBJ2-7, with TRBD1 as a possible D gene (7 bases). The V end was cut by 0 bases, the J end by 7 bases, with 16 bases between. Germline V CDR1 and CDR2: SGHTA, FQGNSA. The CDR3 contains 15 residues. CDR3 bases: TGTGCCAGCAGCTTAGCGGGGGGACAGCCTAGGGAGCAGTACTTC. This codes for CASSLAGGQPREQYF. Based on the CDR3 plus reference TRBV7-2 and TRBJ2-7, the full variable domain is GAGVSQSPSNKVTEKGKDVELRCDPISGHTALYWYRQSLGQGLEFLIYFQGNSAPDKSGLPSDRFSAERTGGSVSTLTIQRTQQEDSAVYLCASSLAGGQPREQYFGPGTRLTVT.

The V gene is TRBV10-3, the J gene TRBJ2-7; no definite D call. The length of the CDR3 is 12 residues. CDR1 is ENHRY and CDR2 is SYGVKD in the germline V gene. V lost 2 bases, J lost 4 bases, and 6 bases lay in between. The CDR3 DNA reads TGTGCCATCAGTGAGCAGAGGTACGAGCAGTACTTC. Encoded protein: CAISEQRYEQYF.

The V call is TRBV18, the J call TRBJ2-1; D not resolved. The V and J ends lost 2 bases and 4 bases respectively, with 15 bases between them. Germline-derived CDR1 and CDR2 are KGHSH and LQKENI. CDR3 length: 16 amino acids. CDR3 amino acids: CASSPFGEGLYNEQFF. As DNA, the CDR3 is TGTGCCAGCTCACCATTTGGTGAAGGTTTGTACAATGAGCAGTTCTTC.

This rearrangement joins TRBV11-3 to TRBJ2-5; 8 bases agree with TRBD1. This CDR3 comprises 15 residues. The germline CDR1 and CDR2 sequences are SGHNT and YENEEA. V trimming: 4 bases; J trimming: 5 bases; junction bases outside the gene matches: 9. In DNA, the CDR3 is TGTGCCAGCAGCTCGACAGGGGTCGAGGCGGAGACCCAGTACTTC. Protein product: CASSSTGVEAETQYF.

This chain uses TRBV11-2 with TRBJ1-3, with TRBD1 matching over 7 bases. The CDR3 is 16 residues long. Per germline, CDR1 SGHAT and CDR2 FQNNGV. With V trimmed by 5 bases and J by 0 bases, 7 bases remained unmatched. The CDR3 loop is CASSPQGSLSGNTIYF. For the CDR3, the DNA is TGTGCCAGCAGCCCACAGGGGTCCCTCTCTGGAAACACCATATATTTT.

CDR3 protein: CASSSQTGTSGINEQFF. CDR3 coding DNA: TGCGCCAGCAGCTCCCAAACCGGGACTAGCGGAATCAATGAGCAGTTCTTC. V usage is TRBV5-1 and J usage is TRBJ2-1; 11 bases line up with TRBD2. The junction had 11 bases not matched to a gene; V was cut back by 3 bases and J by 6 bases. The CDR3 contains 17 residues. Germline loops: CDR1 SGHRS, CDR2 YFSETQ.

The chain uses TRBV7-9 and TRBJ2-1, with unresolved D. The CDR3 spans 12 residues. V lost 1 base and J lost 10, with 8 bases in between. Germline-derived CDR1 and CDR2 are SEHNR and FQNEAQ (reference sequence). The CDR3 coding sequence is TGTGCCAGCAGCTTAGTCGGGTACGAGCAGTTCTTC. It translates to CASSLVGYEQFF.

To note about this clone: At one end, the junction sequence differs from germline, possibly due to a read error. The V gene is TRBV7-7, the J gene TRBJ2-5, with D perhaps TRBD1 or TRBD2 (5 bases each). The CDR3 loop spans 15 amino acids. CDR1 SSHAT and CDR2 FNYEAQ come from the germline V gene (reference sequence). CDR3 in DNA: TGTGCTAGCAGCTTAGCGCTTTCTAGGGGCGGGACCCAGTACTTC. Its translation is CASSLALSRGGTQYF.

The CDR3 region has the DNA TGTGCCAGCAGTCAAACAGATGCGGGATCTCAAGCTTTCTTT. Its translation is CASSQTDAGSQAFF. The J gene is TRBJ1-1, the V gene TRBV11-2, with D unclear. This CDR3 is 14 amino acids long. Trimming removed 6 bases from V and 9 bases from J, with 20 bases in between. In germline, CDR1 is SGHAT, CDR2 FQNNGV.

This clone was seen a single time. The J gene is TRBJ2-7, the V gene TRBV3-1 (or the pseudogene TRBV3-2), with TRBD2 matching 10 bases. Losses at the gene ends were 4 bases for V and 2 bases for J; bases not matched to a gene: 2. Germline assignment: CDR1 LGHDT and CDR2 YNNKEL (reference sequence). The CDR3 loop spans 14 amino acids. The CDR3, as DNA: TGTGCCAGCAGCCTAGGACTAGCGGCCTACGAGCAGTACTTC. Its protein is CASSLGLAAYEQYF.

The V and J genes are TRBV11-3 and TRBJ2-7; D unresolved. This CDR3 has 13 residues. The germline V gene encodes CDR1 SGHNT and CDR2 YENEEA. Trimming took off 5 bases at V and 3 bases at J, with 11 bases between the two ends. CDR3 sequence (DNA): TGTGCCAGCAGCCGCGGACGGAGCTACGAGCAGTACTTC. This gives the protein CASSRGRSYEQYF.

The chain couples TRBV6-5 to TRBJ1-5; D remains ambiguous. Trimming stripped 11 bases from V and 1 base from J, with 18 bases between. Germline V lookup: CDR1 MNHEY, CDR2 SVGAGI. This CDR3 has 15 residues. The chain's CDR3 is CASRGEGTSNQPQHF. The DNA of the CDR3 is TGTGCCTCTCGCGGAGAGGGAACGAGCAATCAGCCCCAGCATTTT.